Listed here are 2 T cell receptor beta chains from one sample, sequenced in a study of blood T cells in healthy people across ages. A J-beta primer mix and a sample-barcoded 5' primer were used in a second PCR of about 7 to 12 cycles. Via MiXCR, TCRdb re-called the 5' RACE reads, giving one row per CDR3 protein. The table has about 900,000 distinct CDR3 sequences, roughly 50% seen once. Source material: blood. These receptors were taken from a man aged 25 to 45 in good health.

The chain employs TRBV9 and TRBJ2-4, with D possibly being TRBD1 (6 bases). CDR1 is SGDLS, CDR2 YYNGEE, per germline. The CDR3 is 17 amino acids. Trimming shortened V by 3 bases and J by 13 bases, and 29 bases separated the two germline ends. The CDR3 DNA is TGTGCCAGCAGCGAGGGACATCCGAATCCCCGCCGGGCGGAGCAGTACTTC. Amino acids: CASSEGHPNPRRAEQYF.

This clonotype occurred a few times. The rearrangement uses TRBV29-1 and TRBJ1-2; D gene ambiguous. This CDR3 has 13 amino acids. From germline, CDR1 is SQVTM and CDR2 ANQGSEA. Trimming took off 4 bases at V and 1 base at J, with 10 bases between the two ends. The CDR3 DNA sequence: TGCAGCGTTGGGGCAGGCAATAACTATGGCTACACCTTC. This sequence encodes CSVGAGNNYGYTF.